This is a list of T cell receptor beta chains from one sample in a study of CD8+ T cells in alopecia areata. The protocol was immunoSEQ multiplex PCR, while the TCRdb copy is restricted to in-frame clones and leaves out a portion. This sample has roughly 200,000 clones; around 60% occur once, and the top ten carry over 9.5%. The starting material was CD8+ T cells sorted from blood, obtained at week 24, from a patient treated with tofacitinib. These TCRs come from a human donor with alopecia areata. CDR3s include the opening cysteine and the closing phenylalanine or tryptophan. The D gene is left open where the match is weak. Some rows have no size entry. The others give once, few or many, or a class for an expanded clone.

clone_size: -
j_call: TRBJ2-5
v_call: TRBV13
d_call: TRBD1
cdr3_aa: CASSSQGMAQYF
cdr3_nt: TGTGCCAGCAGCTCACAGGGGATGGCCCAGTACTTC

clone_size: -
j_call: TRBJ1-1
v_call: TRBV25-1
d_call: -
cdr3_aa: CASSPEPRHRNTEAFF
cdr3_nt: TGTGCCAGCAGTCCCGAACCCCGACACCGGAACACTGAAGCTTTCTTT

clone_size: few
j_call: TRBJ2-1
v_call: TRBV29-1
d_call: -
cdr3_aa: CSVESDWGLGISGEQFF
cdr3_nt: TGCAGCGTTGAGTCGGATTGGGGGCTGGGTATCTCGGGTGAGCAGTTCTTC

clone_size: -
j_call: TRBJ1-1
v_call: TRBV4-2
d_call: TRBD1
cdr3_aa: CASSQPTGGEAEAFF
cdr3_nt: TGTGCCAGCAGCCAACCAACAGGGGGCGAGGCTGAAGCTTTCTTT

clone_size: few
j_call: TRBJ2-7
v_call: TRBV30
d_call: -
cdr3_aa: CAWSSMAVSEQYF
cdr3_nt: TGTGCCTGGAGTTCAATGGCGGTCAGCGAGCAGTACTTC

clone_size: -
j_call: TRBJ1-5
v_call: TRBV30
d_call: -
cdr3_aa: CAWNGGGRQPQHF
cdr3_nt: TGTGCCTGGAATGGGGGGGGCAGACAGCCCCAGCATTTT

clone_size: -
j_call: TRBJ1-2
v_call: TRBV20-1
d_call: -
cdr3_aa: CSAGGLDGYTF
cdr3_nt: TGCAGTGCAGGGGGGCTGGATGGCTACACCTTC

clone_size: -
j_call: TRBJ2-2
v_call: TRBV13
d_call: -
cdr3_aa: CASSLVRELNTGELFF
cdr3_nt: TGTGCCAGCAGCTTAGTGAGGGAATTGAACACCGGGGAGCTGTTTTTT

clone_size: -
j_call: TRBJ2-7
v_call: TRBV13
d_call: -
cdr3_aa: CASSGGTRGYYEQYF
cdr3_nt: TGTGCCAGCAGTGGGGGGACACGGGGATACTACGAGCAGTACTTC

clone_size: -
j_call: TRBJ2-7
v_call: TRBV7-3
d_call: -
cdr3_aa: CASSPSTPGEQYF
cdr3_nt: TGTGCCAGCAGCCCGAGTACCCCAGGCGAGCAGTACTTC

clone_size: few
j_call: TRBJ1-2
v_call: TRBV13
d_call: -
cdr3_aa: CASSLGRKANYGYTF
cdr3_nt: TGTGCCAGCAGCTTAGGCCGGAAGGCTAACTATGGCTACACCTTC

clone_size: few
j_call: TRBJ2-2
v_call: TRBV13
d_call: -
cdr3_aa: CASSVVNTGELFF
cdr3_nt: TGTGCCAGCAGCGTGGTGAACACCGGGGAGCTGTTTTTT

clone_size: -
j_call: TRBJ1-5
v_call: TRBV4-1
d_call: -
cdr3_aa: CASSPVLGANQPQHF
cdr3_nt: TGCGCCAGCAGCCCTGTTTTGGGAGCAAATCAGCCCCAGCATTTT

clone_size: -
j_call: TRBJ2-7
v_call: TRBV30
d_call: -
cdr3_aa: CAWTDRPYEQYF
cdr3_nt: TGTGCCTGGACCGACAGGCCCTACGAGCAGTACTTC

clone_size: -
j_call: TRBJ1-6
v_call: TRBV27
d_call: -
cdr3_aa: CASSVSNSPLHF
cdr3_nt: TGTGCCAGCAGTGTCAGCAATTCACCCCTCCACTTT

clone_size: few
j_call: TRBJ2-5
v_call: TRBV30
d_call: -
cdr3_aa: CAWARTTFQETQYF
cdr3_nt: TGTGCCTGGGCCCGAACTACATTCCAAGAGACCCAGTACTTC

clone_size: -
j_call: TRBJ1-5
v_call: TRBV7-8
d_call: TRBD1
cdr3_aa: CASSLAGQGFVRSNQPQHF
cdr3_nt: TGTGCCAGCAGCCTGGCGGGACAGGGGTTCGTTCGCAGCAATCAGCCCCAGCATTTT

clone_size: -
j_call: TRBJ2-1
v_call: TRBV7-6
d_call: TRBD2
cdr3_aa: CASSLGGGVINEQFF
cdr3_nt: TGTGCCAGCAGCTTAGGTGGGGGGGTAATCAATGAGCAGTTCTTC

clone_size: -
j_call: TRBJ2-7
v_call: TRBV20-1
d_call: -
cdr3_aa: CSVPRGNEQYF
cdr3_nt: TGCAGTGTTCCTCGGGGGAACGAGCAGTACTTC

clone_size: few
j_call: TRBJ2-7
v_call: TRBV2
d_call: -
cdr3_aa: CASSELQGQGYEQYF
cdr3_nt: TGTGCCAGCAGTGAACTCCAGGGGCAGGGGTACGAGCAGTACTTC

clone_size: -
j_call: TRBJ2-2
v_call: TRBV9
d_call: -
cdr3_aa: CASSRTGELFF
cdr3_nt: TGTGCCAGCAGTCGCACCGGGGAGCTGTTTTTT

clone_size: -
j_call: TRBJ1-5
v_call: TRBV4-1
d_call: TRBD1
cdr3_aa: CASSLNLGGRQPQHF
cdr3_nt: TGCGCCAGCAGCCTAAATTTAGGGGGCCGACAGCCCCAGCATTTT

clone_size: -
j_call: TRBJ2-7
v_call: TRBV30
d_call: -
cdr3_aa: CAWGARGIRNEQYF
cdr3_nt: TGTGCCTGGGGGGCCCGGGGGATACGGAACGAGCAGTACTTC

clone_size: -
j_call: TRBJ2-5
v_call: TRBV9
d_call: -
cdr3_aa: CASSESETQYF
cdr3_nt: TGTGCCAGCAGCGAATCAGAGACCCAGTACTTC